This T cell receptor beta chain came from a study of shared clonotypes between healthy human individuals. Study in general: Per-donor plates numbered three CD4 naive, three CD4 memory, two CD8 naive and one CD8 memory.

The deep-level immunoSEQ assay was used. The repertoire was sequenced with immunoSEQ multiplex PCR; TCRdb's copy has only in-frame clones and lacks some. The sample yields roughly 1 million clones, approximately 68% seen once. Regarding this clone: Its antigen is not identified.

Study conclusions and caveats: Generally, naive subsets (rather than memory subsets) showed larger estimated richness. Depth was large, yet rarefaction showed that sorted-subset sequencing was incomplete.

Losses at the gene ends were 6 bases for V and 9 bases for J; bases not matched to a gene: 10. The CDR3 consists of 14 residues. CDR1 is SGDLS, CDR2 YYNGEE, per germline. The sequencing input was memory CD4+ T cells sorted from blood. Described subset: CD45RA-negative fraction. This chain links TRBV9 with TRBJ2-1; 9 positions match TRBD2. The sequence was collected from a man between 18 and 35 years old in good health. As DNA, the CDR3 is TGTGCCAGCACCCCGAGAGGCGGGAGGGGTGAGCAGTTCTTC. This encodes CASTPRGGRGEQFF.